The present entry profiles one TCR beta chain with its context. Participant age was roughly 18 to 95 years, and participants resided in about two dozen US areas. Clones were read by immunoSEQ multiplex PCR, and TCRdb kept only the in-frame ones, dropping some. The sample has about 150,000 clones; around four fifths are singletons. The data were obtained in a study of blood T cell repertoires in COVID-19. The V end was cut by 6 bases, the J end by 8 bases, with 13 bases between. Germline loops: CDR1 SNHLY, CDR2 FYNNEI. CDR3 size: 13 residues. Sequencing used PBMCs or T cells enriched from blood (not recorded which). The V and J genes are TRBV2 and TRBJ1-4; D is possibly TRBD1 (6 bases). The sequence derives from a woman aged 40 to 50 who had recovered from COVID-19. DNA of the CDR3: TGTGCCAGCAGGTACAGGGAAATGGAAAAACTGTTTTTT. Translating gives CASRYREMEKLFF.